These 24 T cell receptor beta chains came from one sample sequenced in a study of technical replicates of blood from a few donors. The repertoire was sequenced with immunoSEQ multiplex PCR; TCRdb's copy has only in-frame clones and lacks some. The sample holds almost 70,000 clones; about 87% are singletons and the top ten take about 4.5%. Source material: PBMCs. These receptors were collected from a human donor in good health. Some clones in this sample may be carry-over from other donors' samples.

The gene calls are TRBV2 and TRBJ1-5; D may be TRBD1 (6 bases). This CDR3 is built from 14 residues. Germline V CDR1 and CDR2: SNHLY, FYNNEI. V was pared by 6 bases and J by 2 bases, with 11 bases between. CDR3 residues: CASRGQNGNQPQHF. CDR3 nucleotide sequence: TGTGCCAGCAGAGGACAGAACGGCAATCAGCCCCAGCATTTT. Full variable domain (rest looked up from reference TRBV2 and TRBJ1-5): EPEVTQTPSHQVTQMGQEVILRCVPISNHLYFYWYRQILGQKVEFLVSFYNNEISEKSEIFDDQFSVERPDGSNFTLKIRSTKLEDSAMYFCASRGQNGNQPQHFGDGTRLSIL.

This clone was found a few times. The genes are TRBV30 and TRBJ2-1; perhaps TRBD2 as D (6 bases). This CDR3 is 12 amino acids long. The V gene lost 2 bases and the J gene lost 6 bases, with 8 bases spanning the gap. Germline lookup yields CDR1 GTSNPN and CDR2 SVGIG (reference sequence). CDR3 bases: TGTGCCTGGAGTTTCGGGGGCAATGAGCAGTTCTTC. The encoded protein is CAWSFGGNEQFF.

The chain is built from TRBV6-5 and TRBJ2-6; D is uncertain. Trimming removed 6 bases at V and 2 bases at J, with 11 bases between. The germline gives CDR1 MNHEY, CDR2 SVGAGI. This CDR3 is built from 15 residues. The CDR3 nucleotides are TGTGCCAGCAGCCCCACCAGGCCTGGGGCCAACGTCCTGACTTTC. It codes for CASSPTRPGANVLTF.

The chain couples TRBV19 to TRBJ1-5; TRBD1 matches at 7 bases. The CDR3 consists of 16 residues. V was clipped by 4 bases and J by 2 bases; unmatched bases: 8. Germline V gene lookup returns CDR1 LNHDA and CDR2 SQIVND (reference sequence). The chain's CDR3 is CASSTSRTGRNQPQHF. The DNA for the CDR3 is TGTGCCAGTAGTACCTCGCGGACAGGCCGCAATCAGCCCCAGCATTTT.

The V call is TRBV6-4, the J call TRBJ1-2, with D possibly TRBD1 on 5 matching bases. Trimming stripped 5 bases from V and 5 bases from J, with 21 bases between. The CDR3 runs 16 residues. Germline CDR1 is MRHNA and CDR2 is SNTAGT. The CDR3 protein is CASSPTPIGGSYGYTF. The CDR3 DNA reads TGTGCCAGCAGTCCAACCCCGATCGGGGGGTCTTATGGCTACACCTTC.

This chain connects TRBV12-5 to TRBJ1-1; no reliable D call. This CDR3 region has 14 residues. CDR1 is LGHNT, CDR2 FRNRAP, per germline. V gave up 3 bases and J gave up 7 bases, with 15 bases separating them. The CDR3 region has the DNA TGTGCTAGTGGTTTCCCCGGGAAGGATATTGAAGCTTTCTTT. Its translation: CASGFPGKDIEAFF. The whole variable domain, remainder taken from reference TRBV12-5 and TRBJ1-1, is DARVTQTPRHKVTEMGQEVTMRCQPILGHNTVFWYRQTMMQGLELLAYFRNRAPLDDSGMPKDRFSAEMPDATLATLKIQPSEPRDSAVYFCASGFPGKDIEAFFGQGTRLTVV.

The chain combines TRBV4-2 with TRBJ2-1; TRBD2 aligns across 7 bases. V dropped 3 bases and J dropped 4; count of bases not matched to a gene: 12. This CDR3 region has 17 residues. In germline, CDR1 is LGHNA, CDR2 YNFKEQ. As DNA, the CDR3 is TGTGCCAGCAGCCAGGCCGCCGGAGCGGGGAAGTACAATGAGCAGTTCTTC. Translated: CASSQAAGAGKYNEQFF.

The chain uses TRBV18 and TRBJ2-5, with 8 bases lining up with TRBD2. The germline V gene has CDR1 KGHSH and CDR2 LQKENI. The CDR3 sequence is 14 residues long. Losses at the gene ends were 4 bases for V and 1 base for J; bases not matched to a gene: 2. The CDR3 loop reads CASSRGGSQETQYF. The DNA of the CDR3 is TGTGCCAGCTCACGCGGGGGGAGCCAAGAGACCCAGTACTTC. Drawing the rest from reference TRBV18 and TRBJ2-5, the complete variable domain is NAGVMQNPRHLVRRRGQEARLRCSPMKGHSHVYWYRQLPEEGLKFMVYLQKENIIDESGMPKERFSAEFPKEGPSILRIQQVVRGDSAAYFCASSRGGSQETQYFGPGTRLLVL.

This chain connects TRBV13 to TRBJ1-6; D gene ambiguous. The CDR3 loop spans 15 amino acids. The V gene lost 6 bases and the J gene lost 6 bases, with 15 bases spanning the gap. Germline lookup yields CDR1 PRHDT and CDR2 FYEKMQ (reference sequence). CDR3: CASSRSREVNSPLHF. CDR3 DNA sequence: TGTGCCAGCAGTCGTAGCCGGGAAGTTAATTCACCCCTCCACTTT.

This sequence joins TRBV7-2 and TRBJ2-5; no firm D call. Trimming pared 5 bases from V and 5 bases from J, leaving 6 bases between. The CDR3 consists of 11 residues. Germline CDR1 reads SGHTA; CDR2 reads FQGNSA. The CDR3 DNA reads as TGTGCCAGCAGCCCTCGTGAGACCCAGTACTTC. The encoded protein is CASSPRETQYF.

Only a few counts were recorded for this clone. The J gene is TRBJ1-6, the V gene TRBV5-4; 7 nucleotides align to TRBD1. Unmatched junction bases numbered 8, after V lost 4 bases and J lost 10 bases. Germline lookup yields CDR1 SGHNT and CDR2 YYREEE (reference sequence). The CDR3 sequence is 14 residues long. CDR3 in amino acids: CASSLNRGGSPLHF. The CDR3 DNA sequence: TGTGCCAGCAGCCTAAACAGGGGCGGCTCACCCCTCCACTTT.

Only one count was recorded for this clone. This chain joins TRBV5-8 and TRBJ2-7; D gene unclear. Trimming took off 4 bases at V and 3 bases at J, with 8 bases between the two ends. This CDR3 spans 12 amino acids. Germline V CDR1 and CDR2: SGHTS, YDEGEE. The CDR3 loop is CASSTTSYEQYF. DNA of the CDR3: TGTGCCAGCAGCACCACGAGCTACGAGCAGTACTTC.

The CDR3 sequence is CASSLLAGGTDEQFF. CDR3 DNA sequence: TGTGCCAGCAGCTTACTAGCGGGAGGGACAGATGAGCAGTTCTTC. This sequence joins TRBV11-2 and TRBJ2-1; TRBD2 matches 12 bases. V dropped 2 bases and J dropped 8; count of bases not matched to a gene: 4. CDR3 length: 15 amino acids. Germline assignment: CDR1 SGHAT and CDR2 FQNNGV.

CDR3 sequence reads: CASSPPGLAGGRGKNIQYF. CDR3 coding DNA: TGTGCCAGCAGCCCTCCTGGACTAGCGGGGGGGCGGGGCAAAAACATTCAGTACTTC. J is TRBJ2-4 and V is TRBV4-2; TRBD2 matches 15 bases. CDR3 size: 19 residues. V lost 4 bases and J lost 3; bases outside the gene matches: 10. Germline V gene sequence: CDR1 LGHNA, CDR2 YNFKEQ.

The rearrangement joins TRBV6-6 to TRBJ1-1; the D gene is possibly TRBD1 (6 bases). The germline V gene encodes CDR1 MNHNY and CDR2 SVGAGI (reference sequence). V dropped 5 bases and J dropped 1 base, with 14 bases sitting between them. This CDR3 comprises 15 residues. CDR3 loop: CASSTWGHSNTEAFF. CDR3 in DNA: TGTGCCAGCAGTACCTGGGGACACTCGAACACTGAAGCTTTCTTT.

This clone appeared once. V is TRBV30 and J is TRBJ1-5; TRBD1 agrees at 7 bases. The germline V gene encodes CDR1 GTSNPN and CDR2 SVGIG (reference sequence). This CDR3 is 16 amino acids long. The V gene end was trimmed by 3 bases and the J gene end by 2 bases; junction bases not matched to a gene: 10. The CDR3 loop reads CAWRPPGGGGNQPQHF. The CDR3 DNA reads TGTGCCTGGAGACCTCCAGGGGGTGGGGGCAATCAGCCCCAGCATTTT.

The gene calls are TRBV7-9 and TRBJ2-7, with 9 bases matching TRBD2. V lost 0 bases, J lost 0 bases, and 3 bases stayed unmatched. Looked up from germline, CDR1 is SEHNR and CDR2 is FQNEAQ (reference sequence). The CDR3 runs to 16 residues. The chain's CDR3 is CASSLARGGSSYEQYF. CDR3 DNA sequence: TGTGCCAGCAGCTTAGCGCGGGGGGGGAGCTCCTACGAGCAGTACTTC.

The DNA of the CDR3 is TGTGCCAGCAGTCAATTTAGACTAGCCGGTGAGCAGTTCTTC. It encodes CASSQFRLAGEQFF. The chain links TRBV6-5 to TRBJ2-1, with 7 bases matching TRBD2. The CDR3 spans 14 residues. Germline loops: CDR1 MNHEY, CDR2 SVGAGI. Trimming cost V 5 bases and J 9 bases; bases outside gene matches: 10.

The chain couples TRBV5-1 to TRBJ2-3, with 8 bases aligning to TRBD1. This CDR3 has 17 amino acids. V dropped 3 bases and J dropped 8; count of bases not matched to a gene: 17. Per germline, CDR1 SGHRS and CDR2 YFSETQ. CDR3 loop: CASSSPNTQGAASTQYF. The CDR3 DNA sequence: TGCGCCAGCAGCTCTCCCAACACGCAGGGGGCCGCCAGTACGCAGTATTTT.

This CDR3 reads CASSLDGRQGQYSSTDTQYF. CDR3 bases: TGCGCCAGCAGCTTGGATGGGCGACAGGGACAATACTCTAGCACAGATACGCAGTATTTT. The chain joins TRBV5-1 to TRBJ2-3; 7 bases fit TRBD1. J lost 0 bases, V lost 0 bases, and 16 bases had no gene match. Germline assignment: CDR1 SGHRS and CDR2 YFSETQ. CDR3 length: 20 amino acids.

The table lists this clone with a count of one. The chain carries TRBV7-2 and TRBJ2-7; possibly TRBD2 for D (6 bases). This CDR3 is built from 14 residues. CDR1 and CDR2 from the germline V gene are SGHTA and FQGNSA. Trimming cost V 5 bases and J 2 bases, with 13 bases left between them. CDR3 sequence: CASSPGGKTYEQYF. The DNA of the CDR3 is TGTGCCAGCAGCCCCGGGGGTAAGACCTACGAGCAGTACTTC.

This clone was recorded once. This chain uses TRBV9 with TRBJ2-1; 7 nucleotides match TRBD2. CDR3 size: 15 residues. Germline V gene sequence: CDR1 SGDLS, CDR2 YYNGEE. Trimming cost V 0 bases and J 4 bases; bases outside gene matches: 4. The CDR3 region has the DNA TGTGCCAGCAGCGTAGAGCAAGCGGGGTACAATGAGCAGTTCTTC. It translates to CASSVEQAGYNEQFF. Combining the CDR3 with reference TRBV9 and TRBJ2-1 gives the whole variable domain DSGVTQTPKHLITATGQRVTLRCSPRSGDLSVYWYQQSLDQGLQFLIQYYNGEERAKGNILERFSAQQFPDLHSELNLSSLELGDSALYFCASSVEQAGYNEQFFGPGTRLTVL.

The J gene is TRBJ2-7, the V gene TRBV19; tentative D call: TRBD2 (6 bases). The germline CDR1 and CDR2 sequences are LNHDA and SQIVND (reference sequence). The ends were cut back, 3 bases at V and 5 bases at J, with 11 bases in the middle. This CDR3 is built from 13 residues. The CDR3 loop reads CASSMGGLNEQYF. The DNA of the CDR3 is TGTGCCAGTAGTATGGGGGGATTAAACGAGCAGTACTTC. Drawing the rest from reference TRBV19 and TRBJ2-7, the complete variable domain is DGGITQSPKYLFRKEGQNVTLSCEQNLNHDAMYWYRQDPGQGLRLIYYSQIVNDFQKGDIAEGYSVSREKKESFPLTVTSAQKNPTAFYLCASSMGGLNEQYFGPGTRLTVT.

The J gene is TRBJ2-7, the V gene TRBV7-2; TRBD2 agrees at 9 bases. Trimming took 1 base from V and 0 from J; bases not matched to a gene: 1. The CDR3 sequence is 15 residues long. Germline V gene lookup returns CDR1 SGHTA and CDR2 FQGNSA. The CDR3 loop reads CASSLGSGGSYEQYF. DNA of the CDR3: TGTGCCAGCAGCTTAGGTAGCGGGGGCTCCTACGAGCAGTACTTC.